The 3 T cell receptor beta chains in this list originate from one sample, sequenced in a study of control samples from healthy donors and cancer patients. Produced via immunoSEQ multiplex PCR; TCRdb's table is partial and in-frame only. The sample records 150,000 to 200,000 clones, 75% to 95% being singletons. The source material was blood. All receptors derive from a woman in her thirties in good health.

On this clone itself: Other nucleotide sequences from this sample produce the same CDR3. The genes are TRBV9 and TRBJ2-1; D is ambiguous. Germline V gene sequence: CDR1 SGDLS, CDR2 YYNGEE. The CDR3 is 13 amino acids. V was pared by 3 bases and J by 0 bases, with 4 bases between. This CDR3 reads CASSDSSYNEQFF. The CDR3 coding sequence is TGTGCCAGCAGCGATAGCTCCTACAATGAGCAGTTCTTC.

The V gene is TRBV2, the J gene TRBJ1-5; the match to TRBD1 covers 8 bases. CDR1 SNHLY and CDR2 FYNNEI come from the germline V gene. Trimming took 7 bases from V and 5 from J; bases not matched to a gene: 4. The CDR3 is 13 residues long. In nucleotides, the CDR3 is TGTGCCAGCACCTCGGACAGGGATCAGCCCCAGCATTTT. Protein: CASTSDRDQPQHF. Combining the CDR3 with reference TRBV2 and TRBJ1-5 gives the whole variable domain EPEVTQTPSHQVTQMGQEVILRCVPISNHLYFYWYRQILGQKVEFLVSFYNNEISEKSEIFDDQFSVERPDGSNFTLKIRSTKLEDSAMYFCASTSDRDQPQHFGDGTRLSIL.

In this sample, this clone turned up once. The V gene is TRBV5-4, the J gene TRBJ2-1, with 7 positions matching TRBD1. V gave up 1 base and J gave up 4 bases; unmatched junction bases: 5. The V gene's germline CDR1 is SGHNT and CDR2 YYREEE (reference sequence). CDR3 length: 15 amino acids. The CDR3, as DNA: TGTGCCAGCAGCTTGCTCCCGGGACAGTACAATGAGCAGTTCTTC. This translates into CASSLLPGQYNEQFF.